Following are 30 T cell receptor beta chains from one sample sequenced in a study of CD8 T cells in ankylosing spondylitis. TCRdb re-analysed the 5' RACE reads in MiXCR, keeping a single row per CDR3 protein. Here the sample spans under 300,000 distinct CDR3 sequences, around 9.2% being singletons. Source material: blood, either unsorted or a sorted T cell fraction (not recorded which). The receptors originated from a male donor with ankylosing spondylitis or in good health (not recorded which).

This chain connects TRBV11-2 to TRBJ2-7, with D perhaps matching TRBD1 (6 bases). The CDR3 sequence is 16 residues long. CDR1 and CDR2 from the germline V gene are SGHAT and FQNNGV. Trimming removed 1 base at V and 4 bases at J, with 17 bases between. The CDR3 protein is CASSLAEGRGWYEQYF. In DNA, the CDR3 is TGTGCCAGCAGCTTAGCCGAGGGCAGGGGCTGGTACGAGCAGTACTTC.

The sample holds many counts of this clonotype. V gene TRBV12-3 or TRBV12-4 combines with J gene TRBJ2-3; TRBD2 agrees at 10 bases. V trimming: 4 bases; J trimming: 10 bases; junction bases outside the gene matches: 5. The CDR3 runs 13 residues. The CDR3 nucleotides are TGTGCCAGCAGTTGGGGGACTAGCGCTGCGCAGTATTTT. Amino acids: CASSWGTSAAQYF.

This clonotype was seen more than once but under ten times. This sequence joins TRBV5-1 and TRBJ2-1; 7 bases match TRBD1. CDR3 length: 17 residues. CDR1 SGHRS and CDR2 YFSETQ come from the germline V gene. Trimming removed 3 bases from V and 4 bases from J; junction bases left unmatched: 13. The CDR3, as DNA: TGCGCCAGCAGCTGGGGACAGCCTGGGAGTGGGTACAATGAGCAGTTCTTC. This gives the protein CASSWGQPGSGYNEQFF.

This clonotype was counted ten times or more. The rearrangement uses TRBV6-1 and TRBJ2-1; 7 positions match TRBD2. The V gene's germline CDR1 is MNHNS and CDR2 SASEGT. V was clipped by 7 bases and J by 5 bases; unmatched bases: 5. CDR3 length: 13 residues. CDR3 DNA: TGTGCCAGCACTCGGGGGGACCACAATGAGCAGTTCTTC. Amino acid sequence: CASTRGDHNEQFF.

The chain joins TRBV30 to TRBJ2-6; 7 bases are a match to TRBD1. This CDR3 has 16 amino acids. Germline V gene lookup returns CDR1 GTSNPN and CDR2 SVGIG (reference sequence). V trimming: 1 base; J trimming: 0 bases; junction bases outside the gene matches: 3. In nucleotides, the CDR3 is TGTGCCTGGAGTGGGACAGGCGGCTCTGGGGCCAACGTCCTGACTTTC. Protein: CAWSGTGGSGANVLTF.

This clonotype was seen many times. The J gene is TRBJ1-2, the V gene TRBV29-1; TRBD1 matches at 7 bases. This CDR3 spans 13 amino acids. V was clipped by 4 bases and J by 4 bases; unmatched bases: 6. In germline, CDR1 is SQVTM, CDR2 ANQGSEA. CDR3 sequence: CSVAGDSAYGYTF. CDR3 bases: TGCAGCGTTGCTGGGGACAGTGCCTATGGCTACACCTTC.

This clonotype came up many times. The rearrangement links TRBV5-6 to TRBJ1-4; D possibly corresponds to TRBD1 (6 bases). The germline V and J ends were trimmed by 2 bases and 0 bases, with 23 bases remaining between them. The CDR3 runs to 20 residues. Germline CDR1 and CDR2: SGHDT and YYEEEE. CDR3 DNA: TGTGCCAGCAGCTTATTCACAGGGTGGACTACGTCTGCAACTAATGAAAAACTGTTTTTT. Translating it yields CASSLFTGWTTSATNEKLFF.

Many counts were recorded for this clonotype. This rearrangement joins TRBV7-8 to TRBJ1-6; no clear D gene. V gave up 1 base and J gave up 10 bases, with 14 bases separating them. The CDR3 contains 15 residues. The germline CDR1 and CDR2 sequences are SGHVS and FQNEAQ. CDR3 sequence reads: CASSLGSGRGSPLHF. CDR3 coding DNA: TGTGCCAGCAGCTTAGGGTCAGGAAGAGGATCACCCCTCCACTTT. The full variable domain, with the rest looked up from reference TRBV7-8 and TRBJ1-6, is GAGVSQSPRYKVAKRGQDVALRCDPISGHVSLFWYQQALGQGPEFLTYFQNEAQLDKSGLPSDRFFAERPEGSVSTLKIQRTQQEDSAVYLCASSLGSGRGSPLHFGNGTRLTVT.

This clonotype was counted many times. The chain combines TRBV7-9 with TRBJ2-3; 13 bases line up with TRBD2. Germline V gene lookup returns CDR1 SEHNR and CDR2 FQNEAQ (reference sequence). J gave up 1 base and V 4 bases, and 2 bases lay outside the gene matches. This CDR3 is 16 amino acids long. The CDR3 region has the DNA TGTGCCAGCAGCTCTGGGACTAGCGGGGGCACAGATACGCAGTATTTT. This translates into CASSSGTSGGTDTQYF.

This clonotype showed up many times. The CDR3 DNA reads TGTGCCAGCAGCGCCCCAGCGGGACAAAGCTACAATGAGCAGTTCTTC. The encoded protein is CASSAPAGQSYNEQFF. The chain uses TRBV12-3 or TRBV12-4 and TRBJ2-1, with D possibly matching TRBD2 (7 bases). This CDR3 has 16 residues. Trimming shortened V by 6 bases and J by 3 bases, and 18 bases separated the two germline ends.

This clonotype was counted at least ten times. V usage is TRBV12-3 or TRBV12-4 and J usage is TRBJ1-4, with TRBD1 as a possible D gene (5 bases). The CDR3 totals 13 residues. V lost 7 bases, J lost 6 bases, and 12 bases lay in between. This CDR3 reads CASTSGHDEKLFF. DNA of the CDR3: TGTGCCAGCACCTCTGGACACGATGAAAAACTGTTTTTT.

This clonotype came up many times. In DNA, the CDR3 is TGTGCCAGCAGTTTGAGAGGGCGCGGTGGCAATCAGCCCCAGCATTTT. It is translated as CASSLRGRGGNQPQHF. This chain joins TRBV12-3 or TRBV12-4 and TRBJ1-5, with D hard to call. The CDR3 covers 16 residues. Trimming took 3 bases from V and 2 from J, leaving 14 bases between them.

This clonotype was seen a few times. The V gene is TRBV5-5, the J gene TRBJ1-5, with a tentative D call TRBD1 (5 bases). This CDR3 contains 16 residues. V was clipped by 4 bases and J by 2 bases, with 16 bases between them. Germline V gene lookup returns CDR1 SGHKS and CDR2 YYEKEE (reference sequence). In DNA, the CDR3 is TGTGCCAGCAGCGGGGGGTACGTATTGGGCAATCAGCCCCAGCATTTT. Residues: CASSGGYVLGNQPQHF.

The gene calls are TRBV29-1 and TRBJ1-2; 8 bases fit TRBD1. V was clipped by 1 base and J by 3 bases; unmatched bases: 4. Looked up from germline, CDR1 is SQVTM and CDR2 is ANQGSEA. This CDR3 spans 14 amino acids. The CDR3 DNA sequence: TGCAGCGTTGAAGGCCAGGGGGCGGACTATGGCTACACCTTC. This translates into CSVEGQGADYGYTF.

This clonotype showed up many times. The chain is built from TRBV5-5 and TRBJ2-1; 7 nucleotides align to TRBD2. After removal of 5 bases from V and 0 bases from J, the junction contained 8 bases not matched to a gene. CDR1 is SGHKS, CDR2 YYEKEE, per germline (reference sequence). This CDR3 has 16 residues. CDR3 nucleotides: TGTGCCAGCAGACCTATGGGGGGGTTCTCCTACAATGAGCAGTTCTTC. It translates to CASRPMGGFSYNEQFF. Supplemented by reference TRBV5-5 and TRBJ2-1, the full variable domain reads DAGVTQSPTHLIKTRGQQVTLRCSPISGHKSVSWYQQVLGQGPQFIFQYYEKEERGRGNFPDRFSARQFPNYSSELNVNALLLGDSALYLCASRPMGGFSYNEQFFGPGTRLTVL.

This clonotype was found many times. This CDR3 reads CARITPGQGFFFSSYEQYF. The DNA of the CDR3 is TGTGCCAGAATAACCCCCGGACAGGGTTTTTTCTTTAGCTCCTACGAGCAGTACTTC. The gene calls are TRBV7-6 and TRBJ2-7, with 8 bases that match TRBD1. The CDR3 is 19 residues long. Losses at the gene ends were 9 bases for V and 0 bases for J; bases not matched to a gene: 22. Germline V gene sequence: CDR1 SGHVS, CDR2 FNYEAQ.

This clonotype was observed at least ten times. This sequence joins TRBV6-1 and TRBJ2-1; 9 bases align to TRBD1. V shed 10 bases, J shed 4 bases, and the junction held 8 bases outside the gene matches. Germline lookup yields CDR1 MNHNS and CDR2 SASEGT. The CDR3 runs 14 residues. The CDR3 coding sequence is TGTGCCACTCTAACAGGGGGCTTATACAATGAGCAGTTCTTC. Encoded protein: CATLTGGLYNEQFF.

This clonotype was counted ten times or more. The V gene is TRBV7-9, the J gene TRBJ2-1; D remains ambiguous. The CDR3 is 11 residues long. V was pared by 1 base and J by 9 bases, with 4 bases between. CDR1 SEHNR and CDR2 FQNEAQ come from the germline V gene (reference sequence). The CDR3 loop is CASSLESEQFF. CDR3 coding DNA: TGTGCCAGCAGCTTAGAGAGTGAGCAGTTCTTC.

The chain combines TRBV6-5 with TRBJ1-1; TRBD1 agrees at 8 bases. Germline CDR1 is MNHEY and CDR2 is SVGAGI. The CDR3 consists of 14 residues. V trimming: 4 bases; J trimming: 4 bases; junction bases outside the gene matches: 5. CDR3 DNA sequence: TGTGCCAGCAGTTCCGCCGGGACAGGCACTGAAGCTTTCTTT. Translating gives CASSSAGTGTEAFF.

The sample holds a few counts of this clonotype. The V and J genes are TRBV5-1 and TRBJ2-5; the match to TRBD1 covers 10 bases. The J segment lost 5 bases and the V segment lost 1 base, leaving 5 bases of the junction unmatched. CDR3 length equals 15 residues. Germline lookup yields CDR1 SGHRS and CDR2 YFSETQ. Here the CDR3 reads CASSLMTGGRETQYF. CDR3 DNA sequence: TGCGCCAGCAGCTTGATGACAGGGGGCAGGGAGACCCAGTACTTC.

CDR3 sequence reads: CASSSGTGGQTQYF. In nucleotides, the CDR3 is TGTGCCAGCAGCTCCGGGACAGGGGGACAGACCCAGTACTTC. The rearrangement uses TRBV7-9 and TRBJ2-5, with 11 bases fitting TRBD1. The CDR3 loop spans 14 amino acids. V dropped 4 bases and J dropped 6; count of bases not matched to a gene: 4. Germline CDR1 and CDR2: SEHNR and FQNEAQ (reference sequence).

This clonotype showed up many times. The chain carries TRBV3-1 and TRBJ1-5, with D possibly matching TRBD1 (5 bases). The CDR3 contains 15 residues. Trimming shortened V by 11 bases and J by 2 bases, and 19 bases separated the two germline ends. The germline V gene has CDR1 LGHDT and CDR2 YNNKEL (reference sequence). The CDR3 here is CASGPWGGGNQPQHF. The DNA of the CDR3 is TGTGCCTCCGGCCCGTGGGGGGGGGGCAATCAGCCCCAGCATTTT.

The table lists this clonotype with many counts. This chain joins TRBV30 and TRBJ2-7, with D uncertain. Per the germline V gene, CDR1 is GTSNPN and CDR2 is SVGIG (reference sequence). This CDR3 contains 12 residues. Trimming left V 2 bases short and J 4 bases short, with 9 bases between. In DNA, the CDR3 is TGTGCCTGGAGTCCTCTACGGTACGAGCAGTACTTC. Translating gives CAWSPLRYEQYF.

The table lists this clonotype with many counts. The chain carries TRBV7-2 and TRBJ2-1; TRBD2 matches 7 bases. V shed 5 bases, J shed 7 bases, and the junction held 8 bases outside the gene matches. In germline, CDR1 is SGHTA, CDR2 FQGNSA. The CDR3 has 14 amino acids. As DNA, the CDR3 is TGTGCCAGCAGCCCGGCGGGGGTATGGAATGAGCAGTTCTTC. It codes for CASSPAGVWNEQFF.

This clonotype was observed a handful of times. The junction departs from the called germline gene at one end, perhaps through a read error. The gene calls are TRBV20-1 and TRBJ2-3; possible D gene TRBD2, 7 bases. The CDR3 covers 16 residues. Germline V CDR1 and CDR2: DFQATT, SNEGSKA (reference sequence). CDR3 in DNA: TGCTGTGCTAGAACCACCCGGGCGGGGGCCTTAGATACGCAGTATTTT. The encoded protein is CCARTTRAGALDTQYF.

The V call is TRBV7-2, the J call TRBJ2-7; D is possibly TRBD1 (5 bases). Per the germline V gene, CDR1 is SGHTA and CDR2 is FQGNSA. V was pared by 3 bases and J by 5 bases, with 17 bases between. The CDR3 totals 15 residues. The CDR3 spells CASSFRALARDEQYF. The DNA for the CDR3 is TGTGCCAGCAGCTTCAGGGCCCTGGCTCGGGACGAGCAGTACTTC.

This clonotype occurred many times. The gene calls are TRBV5-1 and TRBJ2-3; the D is unclear. V shed 0 bases and J shed 4 bases, with 9 bases lying between them. Germline lookup yields CDR1 SGHRS and CDR2 YFSETQ. CDR3 length: 14 residues. The CDR3 reads CASSLDVGADTQYF. CDR3 nucleotides: TGCGCCAGCAGCTTGGATGTGGGCGCAGATACGCAGTATTTT.

This clonotype has more than one count but fewer than ten. J is TRBJ1-5 and V is TRBV20-1; D not certain. Germline lookup yields CDR1 DFQATT and CDR2 SNEGSKA (reference sequence). Deletions cut 0 bases from V and 0 bases from J, with 9 bases between. The CDR3 sequence is 15 residues long. DNA of the CDR3: TGCAGTGCTAGAGATCAGGCTTATAGCAATCAGCCCCAGCATTTT. Amino acids: CSARDQAYSNQPQHF.

This clonotype was recorded many times. This rearrangement joins TRBV10-3 to TRBJ2-1, with TRBD1 as a possible D gene (6 bases). The V end lost 8 bases, the J end lost 5 bases, and 7 bases lay between the germline ends. The CDR3 extends over 11 amino acids. CDR1 is ENHRY and CDR2 is SYGVKD in the germline V gene. CDR3 in amino acids: CAIEGDNEQFF. CDR3 in DNA: TGTGCCATCGAGGGGGACAATGAGCAGTTCTTC.

This clonotype was picked up a small number of times. The chain is built from TRBV20-1 and TRBJ2-5; 7 bases are shared with TRBD2. The CDR3 loop spans 14 amino acids. With 6 bases clipped from V and 4 bases from J, the junction kept 11 bases outside the gene matches. Per germline, CDR1 DFQATT and CDR2 SNEGSKA (reference sequence). CDR3 nucleotides: TGCAGTGCCCTCCGAGCGACGGGAGGAGAGACCCAGTACTTC. Translation gives CSALRATGGETQYF.